The next 12 T cell receptor beta chains were all read from a single sample in a study of cytomegalovirus exposure and HLA in healthy donors. With 60 Vbeta and 13 Jbeta primers, the PCR was carried out. Using immunoSEQ multiplex PCR, the repertoire was profiled, and TCRdb retains in-frame clones only, with some absent. The sample holds 130,000 to 150,000 clones, about 75% seen once. The material sequenced was PBMCs. These receptors were collected from a man between 18 and 29 years old in good health and CMV-seronegative.

This sequence joins TRBV28 and TRBJ2-7, with D possibly being TRBD2 (6 bases). The germline CDR1 and CDR2 sequences are MDHEN and SYDVKM. Trimming pared 5 bases from V and 3 bases from J, leaving 11 bases between. This CDR3 spans 13 amino acids. The CDR3 DNA reads TGTGCCAGCAGTCCCCCGGGACTCTACGAGCAGTACTTC. Its protein is CASSPPGLYEQYF.

The chain has TRBV19 and TRBJ2-7; D is possibly TRBD1 (5 bases). V was clipped by 7 bases and J by 3 bases, with 16 bases between them. Germline assignment: CDR1 LNHDA and CDR2 SQIVND (reference sequence). The CDR3 covers 14 residues. The CDR3 DNA reads as TGTGCCAGTACTTCAGCAGGGTCCGGCTACGAGCAGTACTTC. Its protein product is CASTSAGSGYEQYF. The variable domain in full, with the rest retrieved from reference TRBV19 and TRBJ2-7, is DGGITQSPKYLFRKEGQNVTLSCEQNLNHDAMYWYRQDPGQGLRLIYYSQIVNDFQKGDIAEGYSVSREKKESFPLTVTSAQKNPTAFYLCASTSAGSGYEQYFGPGTRLTVT.

This clone came up a few times. The V call is TRBV9, the J call TRBJ2-1; 11 bases map to TRBD2. The CDR3 contains 16 residues. From germline, CDR1 is SGDLS and CDR2 YYNGEE. Trimming took 4 bases from V and 3 from J; bases not matched to a gene: 6. This CDR3 is CASSFSGGARYNEQFF. CDR3 coding DNA: TGTGCCAGCAGCTTTAGCGGGGGGGCCCGCTACAATGAGCAGTTCTTC.

The chain recombines TRBV11-2 with TRBJ2-5, with 7 bases lining up with TRBD2. Per the germline V gene, CDR1 is SGHAT and CDR2 is FQNNGV. Trimming took 6 bases from V and 3 from J; bases not matched to a gene: 7. The CDR3 extends over 14 amino acids. The chain's CDR3 is CASSPSGGEETQYF. The CDR3 coding sequence is TGTGCCAGCAGTCCGAGTGGGGGGGAAGAGACCCAGTACTTC.

The chain couples TRBV28 to TRBJ2-1, with TRBD2 matching 14 bases. Germline CDR1 MDHEN, CDR2 SYDVKM. The CDR3 spans 17 residues. Trimming at V came to 5 bases and at J to 7 bases, leaving 10 bases not matched to a gene. The DNA of the CDR3 is TGTGCCAGCAGTACCCAGGGACTAGCGGGAGTTGGGAATGAGCAGTTCTTC. Translated, it gives CASSTQGLAGVGNEQFF. Drawing the rest from reference TRBV28 and TRBJ2-1, the complete variable domain is DVKVTQSSRYLVKRTGEKVFLECVQDMDHENMFWYRQDPGLGLRLIYFSYDVKMKEKGDIPEGYSVSREKKERFSLILESASTNQTSMYLCASSTQGLAGVGNEQFFGPGTRLTVL.

The chain recombines TRBV7-3 with TRBJ1-1; D may be TRBD1 (5 bases). The CDR3 is 16 amino acids. From germline, CDR1 is SGHTA and CDR2 FQGTGA. V dropped 4 bases and J dropped 3 bases, with 18 bases sitting between them. The CDR3 region is CASSYAGPSGDTEAFF. The CDR3 DNA reads as TGTGCCAGCAGCTACGCGGGACCTTCCGGGGACACTGAAGCTTTCTTT.

V and J are TRBV2 and TRBJ2-5, with 9 bases fitting TRBD2. J lost 4 bases, V lost 4 bases, and 4 bases had no gene match. There are 14 residues in the CDR3. CDR1 is SNHLY, CDR2 FYNNEI, per germline. For the CDR3, the DNA is TGTGCCAGCAGTGTAATTAGCGGGGGAGAGACCCAGTACTTC. This encodes CASSVISGGETQYF.

The chain links TRBV29-1 to TRBJ1-2, with D perhaps matching TRBD1 (5 bases). The V gene lost 3 bases and the J gene lost 5 bases, with 10 bases spanning the gap. The CDR3 has 12 residues. Per germline, CDR1 SQVTM and CDR2 ANQGSEA. CDR3 sequence reads: CSVDPGIYGYTF. For the CDR3, the DNA is TGCAGCGTTGATCCAGGGATTTATGGCTACACCTTC.

This clone was observed once. The V call is TRBV5-4, the J call TRBJ2-2, with 7 bases fitting TRBD1. The CDR3 length is 15 residues. With V trimmed by 4 bases and J by 4 bases, 7 bases remained unmatched. The germline V gene encodes CDR1 SGHNT and CDR2 YYREEE (reference sequence). The CDR3 nucleotides are TGTGCCAGCAGCCGGGACAGTTTTCCCACCGGGGAGCTGTTTTTT. As protein: CASSRDSFPTGELFF. Full variable domain (rest looked up from reference TRBV5-4 and TRBJ2-2): ETGVTQSPTHLIKTRGQQVTLRCSSQSGHNTVSWYQQALGQGPQFIFQYYREEENGRGNFPPRFSGLQFPNYSSELNVNALELDDSALYLCASSRDSFPTGELFFGEGSRLTVL.

CDR3 in DNA: TGTGCCTGGATTGTTCGCCAGGGGGCGGGCGAGCAGTACTTC. Its translation is CAWIVRQGAGEQYF. V usage is TRBV30 and J usage is TRBJ2-7; 8 bases fit TRBD1. The germline V gene has CDR1 GTSNPN and CDR2 SVGIG (reference sequence). J was trimmed by 6 bases and V by 4 bases; bases with no gene match: 11. The CDR3 has 14 residues. Combining the CDR3 with reference TRBV30 and TRBJ2-7 gives the whole variable domain SQTIHQWPATLVQPVGSPLSLECTVEGTSNPNLYWYRQAAGRGLQLLFYSVGIGQISSEVPQNLSASRPQDRQFILSSKKLLLSDSGFYLCAWIVRQGAGEQYFGPGTRLTVT.

V usage is TRBV7-8 and J usage is TRBJ2-7; the match to TRBD1 covers 8 bases. Trimming removed 5 bases from V and 2 bases from J; junction bases left unmatched: 8. The CDR3 sequence is 15 residues long. From germline, CDR1 is SGHVS and CDR2 FQNEAQ. The CDR3 DNA reads TGTGCCAGCAGCCCGAGACAGGGGTACGCCTACGAGCAGTACTTC. This sequence encodes CASSPRQGYAYEQYF. Looking up the rest from reference TRBV7-8 and TRBJ2-7 gives the full variable domain: GAGVSQSPRYKVAKRGQDVALRCDPISGHVSLFWYQQALGQGPEFLTYFQNEAQLDKSGLPSDRFFAERPEGSVSTLKIQRTQQEDSAVYLCASSPRQGYAYEQYFGPGTRLTVT.

On this clone itself: At the DNA level, this CDR3 is encoded by other sequences in the same sample as well. The gene calls are TRBV5-4 and TRBJ1-5; 7 bases match TRBD1. This CDR3 contains 15 residues. Per the germline V gene, CDR1 is SGHNT and CDR2 is YYREEE (reference sequence). Losses at the gene ends were 0 bases for V and 6 bases for J; bases not matched to a gene: 6. Here the CDR3 reads CASSLDRGESQPQHF. The CDR3 DNA reads TGTGCCAGCAGCTTGGACAGGGGAGAAAGTCAGCCCCAGCATTTT.